These 20 T cell receptor beta chains originate from one sample sequenced in a study of cytomegalovirus exposure and HLA in healthy donors. This PCR relied on a set of 60 Vbeta primers and 13 Jbeta primers. TCRdb's copy holds only in-frame clones and misses some; the assay was immunoSEQ multiplex PCR. The sample has over 150,000 clones; around 75% are singletons. Specimen: PBMCs. The receptors originated from a male donor in good health and CMV-seronegative.

The chain links TRBV19 to TRBJ1-5; 9 bases are shared with TRBD1. The junction had 3 bases not matched to a gene; V was cut back by 3 bases and J by 6 bases. The CDR3 runs 14 residues. Germline CDR1 LNHDA, CDR2 SQIVND (reference sequence). CDR3 region: CASSMGQGGQPQHF. CDR3 nucleotides: TGTGCCAGTAGTATGGGACAGGGCGGTCAGCCCCAGCATTTT.

This clone was detected only once. The chain combines TRBV9 with TRBJ2-5, with 8 nucleotides matching TRBD1. Germline V lookup: CDR1 SGDLS, CDR2 YYNGEE. This CDR3 is built from 14 residues. The ends lost 0 bases at V and 6 bases at J; junction bases unmatched: 4. The CDR3 reads CASSVGAGGKTQYF. The CDR3, as DNA: TGTGCCAGCAGCGTAGGAGCAGGGGGCAAGACCCAGTACTTC.

V is TRBV11-2 and J is TRBJ1-2; D uncertain. Germline values: CDR1 SGHAT, CDR2 FQNNGV. Trimming stripped 4 bases from V and 2 bases from J, with 8 bases between. This CDR3 contains 13 residues. CDR3 in DNA: TGTGCCAGCAGCTCCACTACAAACTATGGCTACACCTTC. Translated, it gives CASSSTTNYGYTF.

The V call is TRBV6-5, the J call TRBJ1-2; TRBD1 matches at 9 bases. Germline-derived CDR1 and CDR2 are MNHEY and SVGAGI. There are 14 residues in the CDR3. V lost 6 bases to trimming and J lost 4 bases; unmatched junction nucleotides: 6. The CDR3: CASSNTGGGYGYTF. CDR3 nucleotides: TGTGCCAGCAGCAATACAGGGGGCGGCTATGGCTACACCTTC.

The gene calls are TRBV28 and TRBJ2-7; 7 bases are a match to TRBD2. This CDR3 comprises 18 residues. The V and J ends lost 4 bases and 3 bases, in that order; junction bases with no gene match: 18. Germline CDR1 is MDHEN and CDR2 is SYDVKM. DNA of the CDR3: TGTGCCAGCAGTTATATAGCCCCCAGGCGGGAGCCGTTCTACGAGCAGTACTTC. This codes for CASSYIAPRREPFYEQYF.

The rearrangement uses TRBV12-5 and TRBJ2-3, with unresolved D. The germline V and J ends were trimmed by 4 bases and 3 bases, with 11 bases remaining between them. Germline values: CDR1 LGHNT, CDR2 FRNRAP. The CDR3 consists of 14 residues. Here the CDR3 reads CASGSVSGTDTQYF. The CDR3 nucleotides read TGTGCTAGTGGTTCGGTCTCCGGGACAGATACGCAGTATTTT.

CDR3 amino acids: CASTLQLDRINQPQHF. Written as DNA, the CDR3 is TGTGCCAGCACCCTCCAACTGGACAGAATCAATCAGCCCCAGCATTTT. This rearrangement joins TRBV28 to TRBJ1-5; a possible D gene is TRBD1 (6 bases). The CDR3 sequence is 16 residues long. The V and J ends lost 7 bases and 3 bases respectively, with 19 bases between them. The germline CDR1 and CDR2 sequences are MDHEN and SYDVKM.

The sample holds a few counts of this clone. This chain connects TRBV9 to TRBJ2-3, with unresolved D. Germline V CDR1 and CDR2: SGDLS, YYNGEE. Trimming pared 0 bases from V and 4 bases from J, leaving 3 bases between. This CDR3 has 12 amino acids. CDR3 DNA sequence: TGTGCCAGCAGCGTAGACTCAGATACGCAGTATTTT. It specifies CASSVDSDTQYF. Filled out from reference TRBV9 and TRBJ2-3, the complete variable domain reads DSGVTQTPKHLITATGQRVTLRCSPRSGDLSVYWYQQSLDQGLQFLIQYYNGEERAKGNILERFSAQQFPDLHSELNLSSLELGDSALYFCASSVDSDTQYFGPGTRLTVL.

This clone was counted only a few times. The rearrangement joins TRBV4-3 to TRBJ1-1; D is possibly TRBD1 (5 bases). V gave up 0 bases and J gave up 1 base, with 9 bases separating them. This CDR3 is 15 amino acids long. Germline V gives CDR1 LGHNA, CDR2 YSLEER. The CDR3 is CASSQDRAPNTEAFF. Written as DNA, the CDR3 is TGCGCCAGCAGCCAAGACAGGGCACCGAACACTGAAGCTTTCTTT.

The chain recombines TRBV6-6 with TRBJ1-5; 12 bases line up with TRBD1. Germline V gene data show CDR1 as MNHNY and CDR2 as SVGAGI (reference sequence). Trimming took 0 bases from V and 6 from J; bases not matched to a gene: 3. CDR3 length: 16 residues. The CDR3 loop reads CASSYSGQGASQPQHF. CDR3 nucleotides: TGTGCCAGCAGTTACTCGGGACAGGGGGCGAGTCAGCCCCAGCATTTT.

Regarding this clone: The sample holds other DNA sequences that translate to the same CDR3. V gene TRBV7-3 combines with J gene TRBJ1-5, with D possibly being TRBD1 (6 bases). Trimming shortened V by 5 bases and J by 4 bases, and 9 bases separated the two germline ends. CDR3 length: 13 amino acids. Germline CDR1 is SGHTA and CDR2 is FQGTGA. CDR3: CASSLDRNQPQHF. CDR3 in DNA: TGTGCCAGCAGCCTGGACAGAAATCAGCCCCAGCATTTT.

V gene TRBV19 combines with J gene TRBJ2-3; 7 nucleotides line up with TRBD2. This CDR3 has 15 amino acids. J lost 1 base, V lost 2 bases, and 3 bases had no gene match. CDR1 and CDR2 from the germline V gene are LNHDA and SQIVND (reference sequence). CDR3 amino acids: CASSITGGRTDTQYF. CDR3 bases: TGTGCCAGTAGTATAACGGGGGGACGCACAGATACGCAGTATTTT. Based on the CDR3 plus reference TRBV19 and TRBJ2-3, the full variable domain is DGGITQSPKYLFRKEGQNVTLSCEQNLNHDAMYWYRQDPGQGLRLIYYSQIVNDFQKGDIAEGYSVSREKKESFPLTVTSAQKNPTAFYLCASSITGGRTDTQYFGPGTRLTVL.

The chain joins TRBV28 to TRBJ2-2, with 8 bases that match TRBD1. Germline V lookup: CDR1 MDHEN, CDR2 SYDVKM. V was pared by 3 bases and J by 5 bases, with 2 bases of the junction left unmatched. CDR3 length: 14 residues. As DNA, the CDR3 is TGTGCCAGCAGTTTTGGACAGGGTACCGGGGAGCTGTTTTTT. Translating it yields CASSFGQGTGELFF.

This clone showed up just a few times. V is TRBV19 and J is TRBJ1-1; TRBD1 is a possible D gene (6 bases). The CDR3 spans 14 residues. CDR1 is LNHDA, CDR2 SQIVND, per germline (reference sequence). Trimming removed 5 bases at V and 1 base at J, with 11 bases between. DNA for the CDR3: TGTGCCAGTAGTGCGTACAGGGAGAACACTGAAGCTTTCTTT. Protein product: CASSAYRENTEAFF.

V usage is TRBV5-4 and J usage is TRBJ1-2; no clear D gene. This CDR3 is 13 amino acids long. Germline V CDR1 and CDR2: SGHNT, YYREEE (reference sequence). Trimming cost V 5 bases and J 2 bases, with 10 bases left between them. The CDR3 nucleotides are TGTGCCAGCAGGATCGACGGGAACTATGGCTACACCTTC. It yields the protein CASRIDGNYGYTF.

This chain uses TRBV19 with TRBJ2-1, with TRBD2 matching over 11 bases. The CDR3 spans 16 residues. Germline trimming cut 7 bases from V and 2 bases from J; bases unmatched to any gene: 7. Per the germline V gene, CDR1 is LNHDA and CDR2 is SQIVND (reference sequence). Here the CDR3 reads CASTKILAGAYNEQFF. The CDR3 DNA follows: TGTGCCAGTACAAAAATACTAGCGGGGGCCTACAATGAGCAGTTCTTC. The variable domain in full, completed from reference TRBV19 and TRBJ2-1, reads DGGITQSPKYLFRKEGQNVTLSCEQNLNHDAMYWYRQDPGQGLRLIYYSQIVNDFQKGDIAEGYSVSREKKESFPLTVTSAQKNPTAFYLCASTKILAGAYNEQFFGPGTRLTVL.

This chain's CDR3 is CASSTDGETEAFF. In nucleotides, the CDR3 is TGTGCCAGCAGCACTGATGGAGAGACTGAAGCTTTCTTT. The chain is built from TRBV7-3 and TRBJ1-1, with D unresolved. Per germline, CDR1 SGHTA and CDR2 FQGTGA. The CDR3 loop spans 13 amino acids. V lost 5 bases, J lost 5 bases, and 12 bases lay in between. The full variable domain, in which reference TRBV7-3 and TRBJ1-1 provide the parts outside the CDR3, is GAGVSQTPSNKVTEKGKYVELRCDPISGHTALYWYRQSLGQGPEFLIYFQGTGAADDSGLPNDRFFAVRPEGSVSTLKIQRTERGDSAVYLCASSTDGETEAFFGQGTRLTVV.

This clone was seen once. J is TRBJ1-1 and V is TRBV10-3; TRBD1 agrees at 7 bases. The germline V gene encodes CDR1 ENHRY and CDR2 SYGVKD. This CDR3 has 14 residues. The trim removed 8 bases at V and 2 bases at J, leaving 8 bases unmatched. CDR3 residues: CAISTGQENTEAFF. The CDR3 nucleotides read TGTGCCATCTCAACCGGACAGGAAAACACTGAAGCTTTCTTT.

The rearrangement links TRBV29-1 to TRBJ2-4, with 11 bases that match TRBD2. Trimming cost V 6 bases and J 0 bases; bases outside gene matches: 4. This CDR3 comprises 15 residues. The germline gives CDR1 SQVTM, CDR2 ANQGSEA. The chain's CDR3 is CSVRLAGIAKNIQYF. CDR3 bases: TGCAGCGTGAGACTAGCGGGAATAGCCAAAAACATTCAGTACTTC.

The chain combines TRBV4-1 with TRBJ1-1; D unresolved. CDR1 is MGHRA and CDR2 is YSYEKL in the germline V gene. The ends were cut back, 1 base at V and 4 bases at J, with 16 bases in the middle. The CDR3 runs 16 residues. As DNA, the CDR3 is TGCGCCAGCAGCCAAGTTGGTCGAGCCCGTCGCACTGAAGCTTTCTTT. Translation: CASSQVGRARRTEAFF.